A single sample gave rise to the 4 T cell receptor beta chains below, sequenced in a study of blood T cells in healthy people across ages. Then a second PCR, running roughly 6 to 11 cycles, was carried out with a sample-barcoded 5' primer and a J-beta primer mix. TCRdb itself ran the 5' RACE reads through MiXCR, one entry per CDR3 protein. The sample consists of some 1.5 million distinct CDR3 sequences, 28% of them appearing once. What was sequenced was blood. These receptors originate from a woman in her thirties in good health.

The chain joins TRBV6-6 to TRBJ1-2; 8 bases fit TRBD1. This CDR3 has 14 residues. V was clipped by 2 bases and J by 8 bases; unmatched bases: 7. Per the germline V gene, CDR1 is MNHNY and CDR2 is SVGAGI (reference sequence). CDR3 sequence (DNA): TGTGCCAGCAGTTACGGCACAGGGGGGTTGGGCTACACCTTC. Its translation is CASSYGTGGLGYTF.

This clonotype was seen a handful of times. The gene calls are TRBV20-1 and TRBJ2-6; D might be TRBD1 or TRBD2, each matching 5 bases. Germline CDR1 DFQATT, CDR2 SNEGSKA (reference sequence). The CDR3 loop spans 14 amino acids. Trimming cost V 6 bases and J 2 bases, with 11 bases left between them. CDR3 sequence: CSAWDVAGANVLTF. CDR3 in DNA: TGCAGTGCATGGGACGTGGCTGGGGCCAACGTCCTGACTTTC.

As to this clonotype: A much larger clone differs by one base, so this may be a read error. The genes are TRBV27 and TRBJ2-7, with D perhaps TRBD1 (5 bases). The CDR3 is made up of 14 amino acids. Germline CDR1 reads MNHEY; CDR2 reads SMNVEV (reference sequence). The germline V and J ends were trimmed by 4 bases and 1 base, with 11 bases remaining between them. The CDR3 region has the DNA TGTGCCAGCAGTTGCGCCAGGACATCCTACGAGCAGTACTTC. Amino acid sequence: CASSCARTSYEQYF.

This chain connects TRBV7-9 to TRBJ1-4; D is unresolved. The CDR3 spans 12 residues. V lost 6 bases, J lost 6 bases, and 8 bases lay in between. Germline V gene lookup returns CDR1 SEHNR and CDR2 FQNEAQ (reference sequence). The CDR3 DNA follows: TGTGCCAGCAGGGGAGATCATGAAAAACTGTTTTTT. Protein sequence: CASRGDHEKLFF.